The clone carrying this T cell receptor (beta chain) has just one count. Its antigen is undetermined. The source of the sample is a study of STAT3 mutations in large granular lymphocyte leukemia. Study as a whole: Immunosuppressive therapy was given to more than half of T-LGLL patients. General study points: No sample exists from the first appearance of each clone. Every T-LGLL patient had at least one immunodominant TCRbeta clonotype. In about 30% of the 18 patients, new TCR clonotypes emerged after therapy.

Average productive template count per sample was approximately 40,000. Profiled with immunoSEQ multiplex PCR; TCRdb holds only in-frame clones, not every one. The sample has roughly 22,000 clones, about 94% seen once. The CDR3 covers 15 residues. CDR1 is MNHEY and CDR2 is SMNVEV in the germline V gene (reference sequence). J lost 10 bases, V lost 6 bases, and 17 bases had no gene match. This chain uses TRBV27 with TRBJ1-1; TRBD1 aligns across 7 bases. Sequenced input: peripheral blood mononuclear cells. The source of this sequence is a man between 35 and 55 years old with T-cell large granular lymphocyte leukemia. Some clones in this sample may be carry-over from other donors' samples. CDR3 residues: CASRRKGASDVGAFF. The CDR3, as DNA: TGTGCCAGCAGACGAAAGGGGGCATCGGACGTCGGAGCTTTCTTT.